This is a list of T cell receptor beta chains from one sample in a study of blood T cells in healthy people across ages. TCRdb analysed the 5' RACE reads with MiXCR anew, one entry per CDR3 protein. Counted here are 1.5 million to 2 million distinct CDR3 sequences, 28% occurring once; the ten biggest clones make up more than 6%. Material: blood. The receptor source for this set is a woman in her thirties in good health. Both conserved end residues are part of each CDR3. D genes are given only for firm matches. Size values are once, few and many counts, or a class for expanded clones, and some rows have none.

>TRBJ1-2|TRBV4-1|-|-
TGCGCCAGCAGCCAAGCCCGGCAGCGATCTAACTATGGCTACACCTTC
CASSQARQRSNYGYTF
>TRBJ1-4|TRBV11-2|-|-
TGTGCCAGCAGCCTTCAAACAGGGCAAGGCCGAAATGAAAAACTGTTTTTT
CASSLQTGQGRNEKLFF
>TRBJ2-7|TRBV20-1|TRBD2|-
TGCAGTGCTAGAGGGACTAGCGGGAGTATCGACGAGCAGTACTTC
CSARGTSGSIDEQYF
>TRBJ1-2|TRBV7-9|-|few
TGTGCCAGCAGCTCAACAACAGGGTCCTATGGCTACACCTTC
CASSSTTGSYGYTF
>TRBJ2-7|TRBV27|TRBD2|-
TGTGCCAGCAGTGAGAGAGCGGGACTAGCAGCATACGAGCAGTACTTC
CASSERAGLAAYEQYF
>TRBJ1-5|TRBV5-6|TRBD1|-
TGTGCCAGCAGCTTAGGGTCCCGGGACAGGGCGGCAGGTCAGCCCCAGCATTTT
CASSLGSRDRAAGQPQHF
>TRBJ1-1|TRBV10-3|-|few
TGTGCCATCAGTGTAACAGGGCACACTGAAGCTTTCTTT
CAISVTGHTEAFF
>TRBJ2-7|TRBV6-2/TRBV6-3|-|many
TGTGCCAGCAGCGACGACACCAGCCCCTACGAGCAGTACTTC
CASSDDTSPYEQYF
>TRBJ2-1|TRBV10-1|-|many
TGCGCCAGCAGGAGAACGAGCGATGAGCAGTTCTTC
CASRRTSDEQFF
>TRBJ2-3|TRBV11-2|-|-
TGTGCCAGCAGCTTCAGGACAGCTGCTGATACGCAGTATTTT
CASSFRTAADTQYF
>TRBJ1-2|TRBV6-1|-|many
TGTGCCAGCAGTGCAGCTAACTATGGCTACACCTTC
CASSAANYGYTF
>TRBJ1-6|TRBV20-1|-|few
TGCAGCGCCACACCTAATAATTCACCCCTCCACTTT
CSATPNNSPLHF
>TRBJ1-1|TRBV4-3|TRBD1|-
TGCGCCAGCAGCCAATTTTATGGACAGGGTGGCACTGAAGCTTTCTTT
CASSQFYGQGGTEAFF
>TRBJ1-1|TRBV15|-|few
TGTGCCACCAGCAGAGATATTATGGGGGACACTGAAGCTTTCTTT
CATSRDIMGDTEAFF
>TRBJ2-1|TRBV20-1|-|-
TGCAGTGCCGAAACCTCACGAGGGGCGCTAGTCAATGAGCAGTTCTTC
CSAETSRGALVNEQFF
>TRBJ1-2|TRBV11-2|TRBD1|-
TGTGCCAGCAGCTCCTTTTTTCGTAGGGACAGGGGAAATGGCTACACCTTC
CASSSFFRRDRGNGYTF
>TRBJ1-1|TRBV29-1|-|few
TGCAGCGTTGGGTCGGGACTGCTGAACACTGAAGCTTTCTTT
CSVGSGLLNTEAFF
>TRBJ2-7|TRBV18|TRBD1|-
TGTGCCAGCTCACCAGTGACAGGGACCTACGAGCAGTACTTC
CASSPVTGTYEQYF
>TRBJ1-4|TRBV7-6|-|few
TGTGCCAGCAGCACCGGGACGGATGAAAAACTGTTTTTT
CASSTGTDEKLFF
>TRBJ1-5|TRBV15|TRBD1|few
TGTGCCACCAGCAGAGATAGCGGAGGCAGGGGGAATCAGCCCCAGCATTTT
CATSRDSGGRGNQPQHF
>TRBJ1-4|TRBV20-1|-|-
TGCAGTGCTAGAGGGGCAGGTAGGATAAATGAAAAACTGTTTTTT
CSARGAGRINEKLFF
>TRBJ2-3|TRBV9|TRBD2|few
TGTGCCAGCAGCGGCGGGGGGTTAAGCACAGATACGCAGTATTTT
CASSGGGLSTDTQYF
>TRBJ1-6|TRBV28|-|once
TGTGCCAGCAGTTTATTTCGACAGAGTAATTCACCCCTCCACTTT
CASSLFRQSNSPLHF
>TRBJ2-1|TRBV5-4|-|many
TGTGCCAGCAGCTTGAAACAAGCCAATGAGCAGTTCTTC
CASSLKQANEQFF
>TRBJ2-1|TRBV28|-|-
TGTGCCAGCAAGGGCCCCTTTTTCTCAACCGATGAGCAGTTCTTC
CASKGPFFSTDEQFF
>TRBJ1-2|TRBV24-1|TRBD1|-
TGTGCCACCAGTGAAGCAGGGGGTGGCTACACCTTC
CATSEAGGGYTF
>TRBJ2-7|TRBV27|-|-
TGTGCCAGCAGTTCCACAGAGTCCTCCTACGAGCAGTACTTC
CASSSTESSYEQYF
>TRBJ2-1|TRBV12-3/TRBV12-4|TRBD1|-
TGTGCCAGCAGTTCATTGGACAGGGGCTCCTACAATGAGCAGTTCTTC
CASSSLDRGSYNEQFF
>TRBJ1-2|TRBV18|-|-
TGTGCCAGCTCGCGGGCTGGGGAGTCCTTCTATGGCTACACCTTC
CASSRAGESFYGYTF
>TRBJ2-2|TRBV29-1|TRBD2|-
TGCAGCGTTGTAGTGGGGAGGGGCACCGGGGAGCTGTTTTTT
CSVVVGRGTGELFF
>TRBJ2-3|TRBV4-2|-|few
TGTGCCAGCACCAGGGGTAGCGGAGGCACAGATACGCAGTATTTT
CASTRGSGGTDTQYF
>TRBJ1-1|TRBV20-1|-|-
TGCAGTGCCGCGACGAGGGGCTCGGGCACTGAAGCTTTCTTT
CSAATRGSGTEAFF
>TRBJ2-4|TRBV7-2|-|-
TGTGCCATCAGCTTAGGGTGGAATGAGCAGTACTTC
CAISLGWNEQYF
>TRBJ2-1|TRBV5-4|TRBD2|-
TGTGCCAGCAGCTTGAGCGGGAGATTAGATGAGCAGTTCTTC
CASSLSGRLDEQFF
>TRBJ1-2|TRBV29-1|TRBD1|few
TGCAGCGTTGAAATCCGGGACAGTAACTATGGCTACACCTTC
CSVEIRDSNYGYTF
>TRBJ1-2|TRBV28|-|few
TGTGCCAGCAGTTTTGTCAGTCCGGTTGGCTACACCTTC
CASSFVSPVGYTF
>TRBJ2-7|TRBV4-1|TRBD2|many
TGCGCCAGCAGCCCGATGGCTAGCGGTCCCTACGAGCAGTACTTC
CASSPMASGPYEQYF
>TRBJ2-7|TRBV20-1|TRBD1|few
TGCAGTGCTAGGAGGGGGACAGGGGGCATCGATGAGCAGTACTTC
CSARRGTGGIDEQYF
>TRBJ2-7|TRBV10-3|-|many
TGTGCCATCAGTGATCCGCGAACCGCAGCGCCCTACGAGCAGTACTTC
CAISDPRTAAPYEQYF
>TRBJ2-5|TRBV20-1|TRBD2|-
TGCAGTGCTCCCCGTCGTAGGACTAGCGGACTCCAAGAGACCCAGTACTTC
CSAPRRRTSGLQETQYF
>TRBJ2-7|TRBV4-1|-|few
TGCGCCAGCAGCCAAGACGGGCAAGCCTTCTACGAGCAGTACTTC
CASSQDGQAFYEQYF
>TRBJ2-7|TRBV5-1|-|few
TGCGCCAGCAGCTTGGAGGGGGGGACCGGGAGAGTGTACTTC
CASSLEGGTGRVYF
>TRBJ1-5|TRBV20-1|TRBD1|few
TGCAGTGCACTGCCGGGACAGGGAGATCAGCCCCAGCATTTT
CSALPGQGDQPQHF
>TRBJ1-5|TRBV19|TRBD1|-
TGTGCCAGTAGTATTAGGAGAGGGACAGGGGCCCAGCCCCAGCATTTT
CASSIRRGTGAQPQHF
>TRBJ2-1|TRBV14|-|many
TGTGCCAGCAGCCGAGAAACTAGCCGTGAGCAGTTCTTC
CASSRETSREQFF
>TRBJ2-3|TRBV5-1|TRBD2|-
TGCGCCAGCAGCTCCTTTAGCGGGGTGGGCACAGATACGCAGTATTTT
CASSSFSGVGTDTQYF
>TRBJ1-2|TRBV2|TRBD1|few
TGTGCCAGCAGTCCGGACGACAGGGCGCGTGGTTACACCTTC
CASSPDDRARGYTF